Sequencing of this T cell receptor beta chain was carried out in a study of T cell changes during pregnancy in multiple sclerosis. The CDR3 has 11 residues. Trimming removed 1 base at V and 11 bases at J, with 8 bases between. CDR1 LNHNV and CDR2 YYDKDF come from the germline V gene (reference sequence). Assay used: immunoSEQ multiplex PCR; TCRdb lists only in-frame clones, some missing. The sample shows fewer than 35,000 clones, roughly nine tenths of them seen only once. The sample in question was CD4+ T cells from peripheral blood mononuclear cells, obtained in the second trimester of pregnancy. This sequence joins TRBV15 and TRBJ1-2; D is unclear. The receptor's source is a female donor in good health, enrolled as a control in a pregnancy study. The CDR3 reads CATSRGGTYTF. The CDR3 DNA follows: TGTGCCACCAGCAGAGGCGGAACTTACACCTTC.